This T cell receptor beta chain stems from a study of somatic mutations in cytotoxic T cells in rheumatoid arthritis. Germline V gene lookup returns CDR1 MNHNS and CDR2 SASEGT. The germline V and J ends were trimmed by 2 bases and 1 base, with 3 bases remaining between them. This CDR3 has 12 residues. The table came from immunoSEQ multiplex PCR; TCRdb's copy has only in-frame clones and leaves some out. This table has roughly 35,000 clones, about four fifths appearing once. The sequenced sample consisted of CD8+ T cells sorted from blood. The TCR comes from a man aged 40-49 years in good health. The V and J genes are TRBV6-1 and TRBJ2-7; D call uncertain. This CDR3 reads CASSEWSYEQYF. The CDR3 coding sequence is TGTGCCAGCAGTGAATGGTCCTACGAGCAGTACTTC.